This TCR beta chain was identified during a study of cytomegalovirus exposure and HLA in healthy donors. Study results and limitations: A later analysis reportedly identified an Asian-associated ancestry cluster as carrying fewer N-insertions than the roughly 670-donor mean.

Note on this clone: Its cognate antigen is unknown.

The PCR ran on 60 Vbeta and 13 Jbeta primers. Sequenced by immunoSEQ multiplex PCR; TCRdb stores in-frame clones only, minus some. Of 100,000 to 150,000 clones in the sample, about 80% were seen once. The CDR3 has 15 amino acids. Germline CDR1 MNHEY, CDR2 SVGAGI. The ends lost 5 bases at V and 2 bases at J; junction bases unmatched: 7. The rearrangement links TRBV6-5 to TRBJ1-1; TRBD1 matches 8 bases. The clonotype comes from a man aged 30-40 years in good health and CMV-seropositive. Sequencing used PBMCs. The CDR3 spells CASSHYTGGNTEAFF. CDR3 coding DNA: TGTGCCAGCAGTCACTACACAGGGGGAAACACTGAAGCTTTCTTT.